The 20 T cell receptor beta chains given below trace back to one sample, sequenced in a study of blood T cell repertoires in COVID-19. Sequenced by immunoSEQ multiplex PCR; TCRdb stores in-frame clones only, minus some. The sample carries around 170,000 clones, approximately 87% recorded once. Sequenced input: peripheral blood. Receptors originate from a woman between 65 and 79 years old with acute or convalescent COVID-19.

The rearrangement joins TRBV5-1 to TRBJ1-2, with D unclear. This CDR3 comprises 12 residues. Per the germline V gene, CDR1 is SGHRS and CDR2 is YFSETQ. Trimming took off 4 bases at V and 2 bases at J, with 6 bases between the two ends. The CDR3 coding sequence is TGCGCCAGCAGCGGAGAGAACTATGGCTACACCTTC. As protein: CASSGENYGYTF.

The chain recombines TRBV7-6 with TRBJ2-3; D gene ambiguous. Germline loops: CDR1 SGHVS, CDR2 FNYEAQ. Trimming shortened V by 2 bases and J by 3 bases, and 15 bases separated the two germline ends. There are 16 residues in the CDR3. The CDR3 coding sequence is TGTGCCAGCAGCTTAACACGCCAGAAATTTACAGATACGCAGTATTTT. Translation gives CASSLTRQKFTDTQYF.

V is TRBV7-9 and J is TRBJ2-7, with TRBD2 matching 9 bases. The CDR3 has 15 amino acids. The V gene's germline CDR1 is SEHNR and CDR2 FQNEAQ (reference sequence). V lost 6 bases and J lost 0; bases outside the gene matches: 6. The CDR3 nucleotides are TGTGCCAGCAGTCAGAGCGGGGGGATCTCCTACGAGCAGTACTTC. This gives the protein CASSQSGGISYEQYF.

This chain joins TRBV7-2 and TRBJ2-1, with 15 nucleotides matching TRBD2. This CDR3 is 17 amino acids long. The V gene end was trimmed by 4 bases and the J gene end by 3 bases; junction bases not matched to a gene: 4. Germline V gene sequence: CDR1 SGHTA, CDR2 FQGNSA. The CDR3 region is CASSSGTSGRFYNEQFF. The CDR3 nucleotides are TGTGCCAGCAGCTCTGGGACTAGCGGGAGGTTCTACAATGAGCAGTTCTTC.

This clone was observed a few times. The rearrangement joins TRBV5-5 to TRBJ2-2; TRBD2 matches at 14 bases. This CDR3 is built from 18 residues. The germline gives CDR1 SGHKS, CDR2 YYEKEE (reference sequence). With V trimmed by 4 bases and J by 2 bases, 7 bases remained unmatched. CDR3 nucleotides: TGTGCCAGCAGCGCCCGACTAGCGGGGGGGCCAAACACCGGGGAGCTGTTTTTT. Translating it yields CASSARLAGGPNTGELFF. Using reference TRBV5-5 and TRBJ2-2 for the parts outside the CDR3, the full variable domain is DAGVTQSPTHLIKTRGQQVTLRCSPISGHKSVSWYQQVLGQGPQFIFQYYEKEERGRGNFPDRFSARQFPNYSSELNVNALLLGDSALYLCASSARLAGGPNTGELFFGEGSRLTVL.

V and J are TRBV6-2 or TRBV6-3 and TRBJ2-1; possible D gene TRBD2, 6 bases. Germline V lookup: CDR1 MNHEY, CDR2 SVGEGT. CDR3 size: 15 residues. V dropped 3 bases and J dropped 4 bases, with 13 bases sitting between them. The CDR3, as DNA: TGTGCCAGCAGTTATGCGGGGTTGCAGTACAATGAGCAGTTCTTC. Its translation: CASSYAGLQYNEQFF.

V is TRBV9 and J is TRBJ1-4; 7 bases are shared with TRBD1. CDR1 is SGDLS and CDR2 is YYNGEE in the germline V gene. With 3 bases clipped from V and 0 bases from J, the junction kept 8 bases outside the gene matches. The length of the CDR3 is 17 residues. The CDR3 coding sequence is TGTGCCAGCAGCGAGACAGGGTATAGGGCAACTAATGAAAAACTGTTTTTT. Translation gives CASSETGYRATNEKLFF.

The chain recombines TRBV5-6 with TRBJ2-5, with a possible D match to TRBD1 (5 bases). The CDR3 contains 15 residues. Germline V gene sequence: CDR1 SGHDT, CDR2 YYEEEE. V was trimmed by 4 bases and J by 5 bases, leaving 18 bases between them. The CDR3 sequence: CASSSRQFFSETQYF. The CDR3 nucleotides read TGTGCCAGCAGCAGCCGACAGTTTTTCTCCGAGACCCAGTACTTC.

This chain connects TRBV18 to TRBJ2-7, with D possibly matching TRBD2 (5 bases). Germline CDR1 reads KGHSH; CDR2 reads LQKENI. The ends were cut back, 1 base at V and 6 bases at J, with 16 bases in the middle. The CDR3 spans 15 residues. The CDR3 DNA is TGTGCCAGCTCACCACTTCCGCTAGCTCCCTCCGAGCAGTACTTC. Its protein product is CASSPLPLAPSEQYF.

The rearrangement joins TRBV9 to TRBJ2-3; possible D gene TRBD2, 6 bases. The V gene's germline CDR1 is SGDLS and CDR2 YYNGEE. The CDR3 spans 15 residues. Deletions cut 4 bases from V and 0 bases from J, with 12 bases between. In DNA form, the CDR3 reads TGTGCCAGCAGCACGTCGGGGGTTAGCACAGATACGCAGTATTTT. As protein: CASSTSGVSTDTQYF.

This chain joins TRBV19 and TRBJ1-1, with D possibly matching TRBD1 (5 bases). The germline V gene encodes CDR1 LNHDA and CDR2 SQIVND (reference sequence). CDR3 length: 16 amino acids. Trimming removed 3 bases at V and 4 bases at J, with 18 bases between. CDR3 DNA: TGTGCCAGTAGTATCTCAAGGAGGGCCGGGGCCACTGAAGCTTTCTTT. Amino acid sequence: CASSISRRAGATEAFF.

The V call is TRBV7-2, the J call TRBJ2-3, with 9 bases lining up with TRBD2. J gave up 5 bases and V 1 base, and 4 bases lay outside the gene matches. The CDR3 consists of 15 residues. Germline CDR1 SGHTA, CDR2 FQGNSA. The CDR3 loop reads CASSLGLAGKDTQYF. In DNA form, the CDR3 reads TGTGCCAGCAGCTTAGGGCTAGCGGGAAAAGATACGCAGTATTTT.

This rearrangement joins TRBV10-3 to TRBJ1-3; TRBD1 is a possible D gene (6 bases). V was clipped by 6 bases and J by 1 base, with 13 bases between them. Germline-derived CDR1 and CDR2 are ENHRY and SYGVKD. The CDR3 loop spans 15 amino acids. CDR3 in DNA: TGTGCCATCAGCAAAGGGGGGGGTTCTGGAAACACCATATATTTT. This gives the protein CAISKGGGSGNTIYF.

V gene TRBV15 combines with J gene TRBJ1-3; D not resolved. V gave up 11 bases and J gave up 5 bases, with 16 bases separating them. This CDR3 is 13 amino acids long. Per germline, CDR1 LNHNV and CDR2 YYDKDF (reference sequence). Here the CDR3 DNA reads TGTGCCTCCGCCCCAGGATTGAGAAACACCATATATTTT. Its translation is CASAPGLRNTIYF.

The chain joins TRBV6-6 to TRBJ2-2; TRBD1 agrees at 7 bases. This CDR3 contains 14 residues. V gave up 2 bases and J gave up 8 bases; unmatched junction bases: 5. Germline V gives CDR1 MNHNY, CDR2 SVGAGI (reference sequence). CDR3 nucleotide sequence: TGTGCCAGCAGTTACAAGACAGGGTCAGGGGAGCTGTTTTTT. Its translation is CASSYKTGSGELFF.

The genes are TRBV2 and TRBJ2-7, with 8 bases fitting TRBD2. V shed 6 bases and J 3 bases; nucleotides not matched to a gene: 13. This CDR3 spans 16 amino acids. CDR1 is SNHLY, CDR2 FYNNEI, per germline. CDR3 sequence: CASRQSPGTSDYEQYF. In DNA, the CDR3 is TGTGCCAGCAGGCAAAGCCCCGGGACTAGTGACTACGAGCAGTACTTC.

This clone was detected only a few times. The V and J genes are TRBV28 and TRBJ2-7, with D possibly matching TRBD1 (7 bases). Trimming cost V 5 bases and J 3 bases, with 17 bases left between them. The CDR3 runs to 15 residues. Germline V lookup: CDR1 MDHEN, CDR2 SYDVKM. CDR3 nucleotide sequence: TGTGCCAGCAGTCTCCTTGGGCGGGACAGCTACGAGCAGTACTTC. Its translation: CASSLLGRDSYEQYF.

This chain connects TRBV19 to TRBJ1-5, with TRBD1 identical over 9 bases. Trimming took 11 bases from V and 1 from J; bases not matched to a gene: 3. The length of the CDR3 is 13 residues. The germline CDR1 and CDR2 sequences are LNHDA and SQIVND (reference sequence). The CDR3 DNA follows: TGTGCCGCGGGACAGGGAAGCAATCAGCCCCAGCATTTT. This codes for CAAGQGSNQPQHF.

This clone appeared once. DNA of the CDR3: TGTGCCAGCACTCGACAGGGGGTCTATGGCTACACCTTC. Translated: CASTRQGVYGYTF. The chain has TRBV2 and TRBJ1-2; 9 positions match TRBD1. CDR3 size: 13 residues. Germline V gives CDR1 SNHLY, CDR2 FYNNEI. The V segment lost 7 bases and the J segment 4 bases; nucleotides outside the gene matches: 4.

This CDR3 reads CASSRGGQLNQPQHF. In nucleotides, the CDR3 is TGTGCCAGCAGTCGGGGGGGACAGCTCAATCAGCCCCAGCATTTT. V gene TRBV2 combines with J gene TRBJ1-5; TRBD1 aligns across 7 bases. This CDR3 is 15 amino acids long. The V gene end was trimmed by 5 bases and the J gene end by 3 bases; junction bases not matched to a gene: 7. Germline lookup yields CDR1 SNHLY and CDR2 FYNNEI.